Shown below are 7 T cell receptor beta chains from a single sample sequenced in a study of blood T cell repertoires in COVID-19 (dated by TCRdb to the early 2020s). The library was prepared using the immunoSEQ multiplex PCR assay. In its TCRdb copy, this immuneACCESS table keeps in-frame sequences only and misses some clones. Where compared with another copy, unresolved V genes explain less than half of these, and the others have no known cause. This sample gives approximately 290,000 clones in total; roughly 84% of them show up just once. The ten biggest clones cover roughly 14% of the sample. Sequencing input: peripheral blood. All receptors come from an older person with COVID-19, enrolled during active disease.

The chain joins TRBV23-1 to TRBJ1-1; D is unresolved. TRBV23-1 is an ORF, with its function uncertain. This CDR3 comprises 15 residues. Trimming cost V 0 bases and J 2 bases, with 10 bases left between them. The CDR3 DNA reads TGCGCCAGCAGTCAATCGGGCCCTTTCAACACTGAAGCTTTCTTT. Translated, it gives CASSQSGPFNTEAFF.

V usage is TRBV7-2 and J usage is TRBJ1-1; D not resolved. Germline values: CDR1 SGHTA, CDR2 FQGNSA. V shed 0 bases and J shed 6 bases, with 14 bases lying between them. The CDR3 is made up of 15 amino acids. CDR3 sequence reads: CASSLATAGMAEAFF. For the CDR3, the DNA is TGTGCCAGCAGCTTAGCAACGGCAGGAATGGCTGAAGCTTTCTTT.

This sequence joins TRBV19 and TRBJ1-2; the match to TRBD1 covers 7 bases. This CDR3 is 14 amino acids long. Trimming removed 6 bases from V and 6 bases from J; junction bases left unmatched: 10. Looked up from germline, CDR1 is LNHDA and CDR2 is SQIVND (reference sequence). DNA for the CDR3: TGTGCCAGTAGGGAAACGGGACAGCAACATGGCTACACCTTC. Amino acid sequence: CASRETGQQHGYTF. The full variable domain, rest sourced from reference TRBV19 and TRBJ1-2, is DGGITQSPKYLFRKEGQNVTLSCEQNLNHDAMYWYRQDPGQGLRLIYYSQIVNDFQKGDIAEGYSVSREKKESFPLTVTSAQKNPTAFYLCASRETGQQHGYTFGSGTRLTVV.

This chain uses TRBV4-1 with TRBJ2-7; possibly TRBD2 for D (6 bases). CDR1 is MGHRA and CDR2 is YSYEKL in the germline V gene. The CDR3 sequence is 16 residues long. The V and J ends lost 0 bases and 0 bases respectively, with 12 bases between them. The CDR3 protein is CASSQDPGTLSYEQYF. The CDR3 DNA follows: TGCGCCAGCAGCCAAGATCCAGGGACTCTCTCCTACGAGCAGTACTTC.

This chain links TRBV7-9 with TRBJ2-2; tentative D call: TRBD2 (5 bases). Deletions cut 4 bases from V and 5 bases from J, with 14 bases between. Per germline, CDR1 SEHNR and CDR2 FQNEAQ (reference sequence). The CDR3 consists of 15 residues. The CDR3 DNA sequence: TGTGCCAGCAGCTCCGACTACATGGGGACCGGGGAGCTGTTTTTT. It yields the protein CASSSDYMGTGELFF.

The gene calls are TRBV28 and TRBJ1-3; the D gene is possibly TRBD1 (6 bases). This CDR3 is built from 14 residues. The germline gives CDR1 MDHEN, CDR2 SYDVKM. V lost 9 bases, J lost 3 bases, and 15 bases lay in between. The CDR3 reads CASYTGSGGNTIYF. In nucleotides, the CDR3 is TGTGCCAGTTACACAGGGTCGGGTGGAAACACCATATATTTT. Filled out from reference TRBV28 and TRBJ1-3, the complete variable domain reads DVKVTQSSRYLVKRTGEKVFLECVQDMDHENMFWYRQDPGLGLRLIYFSYDVKMKEKGDIPEGYSVSREKKERFSLILESASTNQTSMYLCASYTGSGGNTIYFGEGSWLTVV.

The V gene is TRBV7-9, the J gene TRBJ1-1, with TRBD1 identical over 8 bases. V was pared by 0 bases and J by 10 bases, with 10 bases of the junction left unmatched. This CDR3 is 15 amino acids long. Germline CDR1 reads SEHNR; CDR2 reads FQNEAQ (reference sequence). The CDR3: CASSLARSGGNSAFF. CDR3 nucleotides: TGTGCCAGCAGCTTAGCGAGGTCAGGGGGCAATTCAGCTTTCTTT.